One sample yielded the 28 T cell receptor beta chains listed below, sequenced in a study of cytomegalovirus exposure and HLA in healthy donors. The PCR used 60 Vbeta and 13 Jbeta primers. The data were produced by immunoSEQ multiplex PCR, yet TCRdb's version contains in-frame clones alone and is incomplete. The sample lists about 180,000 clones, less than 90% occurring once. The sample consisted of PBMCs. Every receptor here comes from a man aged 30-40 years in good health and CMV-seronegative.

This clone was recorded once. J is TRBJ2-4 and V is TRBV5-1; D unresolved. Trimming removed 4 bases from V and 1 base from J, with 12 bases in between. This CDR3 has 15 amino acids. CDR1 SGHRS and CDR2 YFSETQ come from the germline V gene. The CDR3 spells CASSPLSPAKNIQYF. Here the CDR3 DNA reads TGCGCCAGCAGCCCCCTGTCTCCGGCCAAAAACATTCAGTACTTC.

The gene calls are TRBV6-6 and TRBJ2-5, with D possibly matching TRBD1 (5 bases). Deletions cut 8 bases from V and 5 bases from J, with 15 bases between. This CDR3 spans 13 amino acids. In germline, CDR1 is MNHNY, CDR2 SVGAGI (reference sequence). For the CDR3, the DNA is TGTGCCAGCCAACAGGTTCCCCAGGAGACCCAGTACTTC. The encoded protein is CASQQVPQETQYF.

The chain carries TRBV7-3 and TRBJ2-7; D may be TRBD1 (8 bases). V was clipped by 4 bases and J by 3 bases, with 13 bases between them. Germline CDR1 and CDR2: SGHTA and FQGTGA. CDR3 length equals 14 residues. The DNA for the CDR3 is TGTGCCAGCAGCTCACAGGGGGGGAGCTACGAGCAGTACTTC. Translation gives CASSSQGGSYEQYF. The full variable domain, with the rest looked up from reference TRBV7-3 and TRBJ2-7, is GAGVSQTPSNKVTEKGKYVELRCDPISGHTALYWYRQSLGQGPEFLIYFQGTGAADDSGLPNDRFFAVRPEGSVSTLKIQRTERGDSAVYLCASSSQGGSYEQYFGPGTRLTVT.

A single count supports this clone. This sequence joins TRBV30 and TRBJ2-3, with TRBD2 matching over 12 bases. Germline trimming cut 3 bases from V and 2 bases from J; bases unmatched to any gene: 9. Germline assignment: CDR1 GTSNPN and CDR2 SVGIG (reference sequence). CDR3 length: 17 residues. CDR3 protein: CAWSDDLAGGVTDTQYF. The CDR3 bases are TGTGCCTGGAGCGACGATCTAGCGGGGGGGGTCACAGATACGCAGTATTTT.

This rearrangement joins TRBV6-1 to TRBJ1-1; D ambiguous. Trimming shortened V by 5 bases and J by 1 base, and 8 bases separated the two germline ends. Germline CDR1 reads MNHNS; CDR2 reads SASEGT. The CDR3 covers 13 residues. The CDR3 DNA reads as TGTGCCAGCAGTAGGAGTACGAACACTGAAGCTTTCTTT. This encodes CASSRSTNTEAFF.

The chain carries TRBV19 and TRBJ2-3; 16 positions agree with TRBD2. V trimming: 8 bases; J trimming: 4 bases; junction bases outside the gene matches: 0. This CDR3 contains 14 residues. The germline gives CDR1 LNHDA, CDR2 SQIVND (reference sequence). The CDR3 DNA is TGTGCCAGTGGGACTAGCGGGGGGGCAGATACGCAGTATTTT. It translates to CASGTSGGADTQYF.

The CDR3 sequence: CASTPLPGLAETNEQFF. The CDR3 DNA follows: TGTGCCAGCACCCCTCTACCGGGACTAGCGGAAACAAATGAGCAGTTCTTC. The chain carries TRBV27 and TRBJ2-1, with 11 positions matching TRBD2. Germline V lookup: CDR1 MNHEY, CDR2 SMNVEV (reference sequence). The CDR3 runs 17 residues. V was clipped by 7 bases and J by 7 bases; unmatched bases: 15.

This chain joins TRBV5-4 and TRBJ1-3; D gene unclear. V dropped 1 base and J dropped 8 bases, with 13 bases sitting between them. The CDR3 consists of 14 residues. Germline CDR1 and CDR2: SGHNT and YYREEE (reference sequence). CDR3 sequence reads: CASSLREIGDTIYF. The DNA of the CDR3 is TGTGCCAGCAGCTTGAGGGAGATAGGAGACACCATATATTTT.

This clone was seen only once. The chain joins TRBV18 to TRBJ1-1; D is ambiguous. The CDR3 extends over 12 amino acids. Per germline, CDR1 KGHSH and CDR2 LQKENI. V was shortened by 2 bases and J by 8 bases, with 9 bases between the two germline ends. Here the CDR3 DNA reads TGTGCCAGCTCACCATTACTGTTGGAAGCTTTCTTT. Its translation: CASSPLLLEAFF.

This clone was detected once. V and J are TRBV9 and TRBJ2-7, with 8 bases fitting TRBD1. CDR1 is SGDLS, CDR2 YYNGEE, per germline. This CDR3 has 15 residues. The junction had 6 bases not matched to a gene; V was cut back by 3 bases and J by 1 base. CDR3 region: CASSARTGMSYEQYF. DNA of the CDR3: TGTGCCAGCAGCGCTAGGACAGGGATGTCCTACGAGCAGTACTTC.

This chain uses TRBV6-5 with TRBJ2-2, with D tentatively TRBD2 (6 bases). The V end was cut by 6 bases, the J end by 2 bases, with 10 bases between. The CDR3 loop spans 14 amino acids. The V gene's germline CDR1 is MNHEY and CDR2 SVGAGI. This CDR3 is CASRGEVNTGELFF. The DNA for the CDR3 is TGTGCCAGCAGGGGGGAGGTTAACACCGGGGAGCTGTTTTTT.

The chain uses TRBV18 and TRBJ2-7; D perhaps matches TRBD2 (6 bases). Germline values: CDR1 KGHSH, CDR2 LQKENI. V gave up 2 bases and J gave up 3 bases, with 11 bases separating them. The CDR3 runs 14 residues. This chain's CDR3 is CASSPVGLNYEQYF. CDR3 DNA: TGTGCCAGCTCACCAGTGGGACTCAACTACGAGCAGTACTTC.

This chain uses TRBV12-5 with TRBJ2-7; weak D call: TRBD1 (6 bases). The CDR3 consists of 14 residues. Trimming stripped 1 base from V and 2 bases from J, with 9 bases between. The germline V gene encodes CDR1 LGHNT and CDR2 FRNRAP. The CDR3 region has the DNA TGTGCTAGTGGTTTGGATAGGACAGCCTACGAGCAGTACTTC. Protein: CASGLDRTAYEQYF.

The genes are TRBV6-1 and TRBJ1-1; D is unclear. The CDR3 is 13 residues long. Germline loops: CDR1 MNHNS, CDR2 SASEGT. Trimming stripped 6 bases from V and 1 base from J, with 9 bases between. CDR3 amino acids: CASSRGENTEAFF. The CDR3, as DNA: TGTGCCAGCAGCAGAGGTGAGAACACTGAAGCTTTCTTT.

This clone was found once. The CDR3 DNA reads TGTGCCAGCAGCTTCGGACTAGCGGACTACGAGCAGTACTTC. Protein product: CASSFGLADYEQYF. V and J are TRBV5-4 and TRBJ2-7; TRBD2 matches 10 bases. V dropped 2 bases and J dropped 3; count of bases not matched to a gene: 2. CDR1 is SGHNT and CDR2 is YYREEE in the germline V gene (reference sequence). The length of the CDR3 is 14 residues.

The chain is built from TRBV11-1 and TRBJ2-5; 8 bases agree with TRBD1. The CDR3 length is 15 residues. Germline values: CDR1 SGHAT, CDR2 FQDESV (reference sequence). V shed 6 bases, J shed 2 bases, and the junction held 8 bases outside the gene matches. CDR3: CASSPGQGGQETQYF. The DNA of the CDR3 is TGTGCCAGCAGTCCCGGACAGGGTGGTCAAGAGACCCAGTACTTC.

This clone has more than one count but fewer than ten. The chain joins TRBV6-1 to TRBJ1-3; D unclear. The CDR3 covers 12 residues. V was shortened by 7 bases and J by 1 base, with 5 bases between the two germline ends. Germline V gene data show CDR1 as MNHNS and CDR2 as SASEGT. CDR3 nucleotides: TGTGCCAGCATTAGATCTGGAAACACCATATATTTT. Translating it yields CASIRSGNTIYF.

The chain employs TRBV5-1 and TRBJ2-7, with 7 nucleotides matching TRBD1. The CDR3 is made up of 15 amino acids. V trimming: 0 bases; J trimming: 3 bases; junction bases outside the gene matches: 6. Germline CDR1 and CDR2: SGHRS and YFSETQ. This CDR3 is CASSLAPGTDYEQYF. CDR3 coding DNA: TGCGCCAGCAGCTTGGCCCCCGGGACAGACTACGAGCAGTACTTC.

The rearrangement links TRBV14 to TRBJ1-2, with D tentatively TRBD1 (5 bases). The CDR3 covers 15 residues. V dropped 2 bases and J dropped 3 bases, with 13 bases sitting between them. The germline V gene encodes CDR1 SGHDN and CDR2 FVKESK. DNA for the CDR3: TGTGCCAGCAGCCAATCGGGCGGGGGTTACTATGGCTACACCTTC. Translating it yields CASSQSGGGYYGYTF.

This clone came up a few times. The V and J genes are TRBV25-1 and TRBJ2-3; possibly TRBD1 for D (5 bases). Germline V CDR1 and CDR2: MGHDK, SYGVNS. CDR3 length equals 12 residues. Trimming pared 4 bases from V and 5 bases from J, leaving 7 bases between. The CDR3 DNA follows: TGTGCCAGCAGTGGGACACTAGATACGCAGTATTTT. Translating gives CASSGTLDTQYF.

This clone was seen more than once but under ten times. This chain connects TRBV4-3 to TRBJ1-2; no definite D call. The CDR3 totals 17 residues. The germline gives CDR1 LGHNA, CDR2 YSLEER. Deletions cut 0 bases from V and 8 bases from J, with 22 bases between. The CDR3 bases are TGCGCCAGCAGCCAAGATATGAGCGACTCTGGTAGTAGAGGCTACACCTTC. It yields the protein CASSQDMSDSGSRGYTF.

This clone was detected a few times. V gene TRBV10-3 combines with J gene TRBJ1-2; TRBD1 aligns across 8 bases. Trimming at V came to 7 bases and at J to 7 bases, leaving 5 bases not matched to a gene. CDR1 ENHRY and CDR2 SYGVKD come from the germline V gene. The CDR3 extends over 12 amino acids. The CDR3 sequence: CAITRTGFGYTF. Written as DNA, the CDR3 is TGTGCCATCACCCGGACAGGGTTTGGCTACACCTTC.

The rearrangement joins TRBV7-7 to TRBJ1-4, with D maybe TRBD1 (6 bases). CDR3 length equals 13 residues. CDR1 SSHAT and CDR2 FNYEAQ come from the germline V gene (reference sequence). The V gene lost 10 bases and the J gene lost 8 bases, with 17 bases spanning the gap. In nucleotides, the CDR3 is TGTGCCACTTCTGGGGGCCAGGGCGAAAAACTGTTTTTT. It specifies CATSGGQGEKLFF. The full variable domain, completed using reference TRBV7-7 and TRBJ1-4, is GAGVSQSPRYKVTKRGQDVTLRCDPISSHATLYWYQQALGQGPEFLTYFNYEAQPDKSGLPSDRFSAERPEGSISTLTIQRTEQRDSAMYRCATSGGQGEKLFFGSGTQLSVL.

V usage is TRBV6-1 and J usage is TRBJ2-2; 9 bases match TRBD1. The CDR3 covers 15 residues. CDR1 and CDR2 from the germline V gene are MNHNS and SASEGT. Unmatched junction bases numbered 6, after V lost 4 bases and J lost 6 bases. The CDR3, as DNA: TGTGCCAGCAGTGCAATACAGGGGGCGGCCGGGGAGCTGTTTTTT. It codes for CASSAIQGAAGELFF.

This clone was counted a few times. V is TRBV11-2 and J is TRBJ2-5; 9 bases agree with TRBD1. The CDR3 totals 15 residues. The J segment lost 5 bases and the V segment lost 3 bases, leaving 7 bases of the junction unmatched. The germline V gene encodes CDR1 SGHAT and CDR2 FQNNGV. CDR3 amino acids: CASSFLRDRVETQYF. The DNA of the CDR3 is TGTGCCAGCAGCTTCCTCCGGGACAGGGTGGAGACCCAGTACTTC.

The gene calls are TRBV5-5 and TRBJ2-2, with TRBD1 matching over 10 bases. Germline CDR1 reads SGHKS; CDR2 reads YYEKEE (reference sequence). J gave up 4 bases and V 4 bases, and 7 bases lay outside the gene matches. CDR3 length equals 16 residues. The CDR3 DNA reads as TGTGCCAGCAGCACGACAGGGGGCGCGGGCACCGGGGAGCTGTTTTTT. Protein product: CASSTTGGAGTGELFF.

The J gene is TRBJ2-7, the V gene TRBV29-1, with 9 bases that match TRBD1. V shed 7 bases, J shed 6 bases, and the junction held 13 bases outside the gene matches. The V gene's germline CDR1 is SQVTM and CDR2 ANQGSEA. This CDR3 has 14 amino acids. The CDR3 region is CSARDRDRVSEQYF. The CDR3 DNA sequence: TGCAGCGCGAGGGACCGGGACAGGGTTTCCGAGCAGTACTTC.

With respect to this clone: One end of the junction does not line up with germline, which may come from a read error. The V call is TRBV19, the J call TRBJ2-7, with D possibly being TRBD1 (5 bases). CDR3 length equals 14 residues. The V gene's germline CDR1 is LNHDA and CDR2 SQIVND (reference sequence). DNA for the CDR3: TGTGCCAGTAGTATTACACAGGTATCCTTCGAGCAGTACTTC. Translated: CASSITQVSFEQYF.